Each of the 10 T cell receptor beta chains below was sequenced from the same sample in a study of shared clonotypes between healthy human individuals. Only in-frame clones appear in the TCRdb table, and some are missing; sequencing was by immunoSEQ multiplex PCR. Of 950,000 to 1,200,000 clones listed, approximately 75% are singletons. Specimen: memory CD4+ T cells from PBMCs. Subset specified: CD45RA-negative fraction. The receptors were gathered from a man younger than 30 in good health. Some clones in this sample may be carry-over from other donors' samples.

The V call is TRBV5-1, the J call TRBJ2-7; TRBD2 matches 10 bases. V was clipped by 0 bases and J by 2 bases; unmatched bases: 5. This CDR3 has 16 residues. Germline-derived CDR1 and CDR2 are SGHRS and YFSETQ. The CDR3 coding sequence is TGCGCCAGCAGCTTGGCCCTAGCGGGAGCCCCCTACGAGCAGTACTTC. Its protein is CASSLALAGAPYEQYF.

The chain uses TRBV21-1 and TRBJ1-1; TRBD1, the D gene given by the table, was not confirmed from the DNA. TRBV21-1 is noted as a pseudogene. The CDR3 has 23 amino acids. The CDR3 nucleotides read TGTGCCAGCAGCTTCCGGACAGGGGTTGTGGACAGATGGGTCCATCCTCTGTGCACTGAAGCTTTCTTT. Its translation is CASSFRTGVVDRWVHPLCTEAFF.

Note on this clone: This sample also contains other DNA sequences that code for the same CDR3. This rearrangement joins TRBV29-1 to TRBJ2-6; D is perhaps TRBD1 or TRBD2 (5 bases each). V was cut by 4 bases and J by 4 bases, with 11 bases left in between. CDR1 and CDR2 (germline): SQVTM, ANQGSEA. The CDR3 is 14 residues long. CDR3 sequence (DNA): TGCAGCGTTGTTTGGGGGACCGGGGCCAACGTCCTGACTTTC. Its translation: CSVVWGTGANVLTF.

V gene TRBV28 combines with J gene TRBJ1-2; D gene unclear. Trimming cost V 3 bases and J 7 bases, with 9 bases left between them. The germline gives CDR1 MDHEN, CDR2 SYDVKM. CDR3 size: 12 residues. The chain's CDR3 is CASSFPRAGYTF. CDR3 in DNA: TGTGCCAGCAGTTTTCCTCGGGCTGGCTACACCTTC.

The CDR3: CSASDWDQPQHF. The CDR3 DNA reads TGCAGCGCTTCGGACTGGGATCAGCCCCAGCATTTT. The rearrangement joins TRBV29-1 to TRBJ1-5, with unresolved D. V lost 7 bases to trimming and J lost 5 bases, with 12 bases between them. CDR1 and CDR2 from the germline V gene are SQVTM and ANQGSEA. The CDR3 spans 12 residues.

The gene calls are TRBV11-2 and TRBJ1-4; D gene uncertain. Germline loops: CDR1 SGHAT, CDR2 FQNNGV. The V gene lost 5 bases and the J gene lost 5 bases, with 12 bases spanning the gap. This CDR3 spans 14 amino acids. This CDR3 reads CASSHDTFNEKLFF. The CDR3 DNA sequence: TGTGCCAGCAGCCATGACACCTTCAATGAAAAACTGTTTTTT.

The J gene is TRBJ1-3, the V gene TRBV7-2; no firm D call. Germline lookup yields CDR1 SGHTA and CDR2 FQGNSA. This CDR3 spans 14 amino acids. Trimming stripped 5 bases from V and 2 bases from J, with 10 bases between. In DNA form, the CDR3 reads TGTGCCAGCAGCCCGACGATGGCTGGAAACACCATATATTTT. As protein: CASSPTMAGNTIYF.

This clone has only a few counts. This chain connects TRBV10-2 to TRBJ2-7, with 13 bases lining up with TRBD2. Unmatched junction bases numbered 6, after V lost 7 bases and J lost 6 bases. The CDR3 totals 14 residues. Germline V lookup: CDR1 WSHSY, CDR2 SAAADI. This CDR3 reads CASTTSGRAGEQYF. CDR3 DNA: TGCGCCAGCACTACTAGCGGGAGGGCCGGCGAGCAGTACTTC.

This rearrangement joins TRBV28 to TRBJ2-1, with 7 bases identical to TRBD1. The CDR3 sequence is 12 residues long. V trimming: 4 bases; J trimming: 12 bases; junction bases outside the gene matches: 6. CDR1 and CDR2 (germline): MDHEN, SYDVKM. DNA for the CDR3: TGTGCCAGCAGTTCTCCAGGGGGAAGGCAGTTCTTC. Protein: CASSSPGGRQFF.

The genes are TRBV19 and TRBJ2-1; TRBD2 agrees at 9 bases. CDR3 length: 15 amino acids. Looked up from germline, CDR1 is LNHDA and CDR2 is SQIVND (reference sequence). V was clipped by 3 bases and J by 9 bases; unmatched bases: 9. This CDR3 reads CASSIRSSGKGEQFF. The CDR3 nucleotides read TGTGCCAGTAGTATTCGGTCTAGCGGGAAGGGTGAGCAGTTCTTC.